Below are 27 T cell receptor beta chains sequenced from a single sample in a study of T cells in Graves' hyperthyroidism and ophthalmopathy. TCR beta CDR3 sequences were amplified from RNA transcripts. First-round RT-PCR with HTBI primers amplified the TCR CDR3 region. MiXCR was run by TCRdb on the multiplex PCR reads, yielding one entry per CDR3 protein. Altogether about 280,000 distinct CDR3 sequences are present, less than 30% being singletons, with the ten largest covering approximately 25%. Sequencing used blood. These receptors all come from a man aged 35-49 years with Graves' hyperthyroidism that later progressed to Graves' ophthalmopathy.

This clonotype has just one count. V is TRBV27 and J is TRBJ2-3; 10 bases are a match to TRBD2. Germline CDR1 is MNHEY and CDR2 is SMNVEV (reference sequence). V lost 4 bases and J lost 4; bases outside the gene matches: 5. The CDR3 spans 15 residues. The CDR3 sequence is CASSSLAGAPDTQYF. The CDR3 DNA sequence: TGTGCCAGCAGTTCCCTAGCGGGAGCCCCAGATACGCAGTATTTT.

This clonotype has a count of ten or more. One end of the junction varies from germline; a read error may be responsible. The chain links TRBV29-1 to TRBJ2-5, with TRBD1 as a possible D gene (6 bases). The CDR3 has 11 amino acids. Germline V gives CDR1 SQVTM, CDR2 ANQGSEA. CDR3 region: CSVEGVQGANF. DNA of the CDR3: TGCAGCGTTGAAGGGGTACAGGGTGCCAACTTC.

The chain links TRBV6-5 to TRBJ2-4; the match to TRBD2 covers 8 bases. J was trimmed by 3 bases and V by 4 bases; bases with no gene match: 5. The length of the CDR3 is 15 residues. The germline V gene has CDR1 MNHEY and CDR2 SVGAGI. The CDR3 DNA sequence: TGTGCCAGCAGTTCCATCGGGACTAGCAAAAACATTCAGTACTTC. Its translation: CASSSIGTSKNIQYF.

Ten or more counts support this clonotype. The chain is built from TRBV10-3 and TRBJ1-2, with a possible D match to TRBD1 (5 bases). The V end lost 0 bases, the J end lost 4 bases, and 21 bases lay between the germline ends. CDR1 and CDR2 from the germline V gene are ENHRY and SYGVKD. The length of the CDR3 is 18 residues. In DNA, the CDR3 is TGTGCCATCAGTGAGTCGAATTTATCCCGAGACAGTCCCTATGGCTACACCTTC. Its protein is CAISESNLSRDSPYGYTF.

This clonotype has at least ten counts. The chain recombines TRBV6-1 with TRBJ2-7; D may be TRBD2 (5 bases). Germline CDR1 reads MNHNS; CDR2 reads SASEGT. This CDR3 is built from 13 residues. With 0 bases removed from V and 4 bases from J, the gap between germline ends came to 7 bases. CDR3 region: CASSEAGKYEQYF. CDR3 sequence (DNA): TGTGCCAGCAGTGAAGCCGGGAAATACGAGCAGTACTTC.

In its sample, this clonotype was seen many times. The chain carries TRBV27 and TRBJ2-7, with 9 nucleotides matching TRBD2. Unmatched junction bases numbered 6, after V lost 3 bases and J lost 3 bases. This CDR3 contains 15 residues. In germline, CDR1 is MNHEY, CDR2 SMNVEV (reference sequence). This CDR3 reads CASSLRGGGVYEQYF. The CDR3 DNA reads TGTGCCAGCAGTTTGCGGGGGGGAGGGGTCTACGAGCAGTACTTC.

V and J are TRBV27 and TRBJ2-7; 14 bases are a match to TRBD2. This CDR3 region has 16 residues. J lost 10 bases, V lost 4 bases, and 12 bases had no gene match. Germline values: CDR1 MNHEY, CDR2 SMNVEV (reference sequence). Written as DNA, the CDR3 is TGTGCCAGCAGTTCGGGACTAGCGGGAGCCCCCGCGGGTCAGTACTTC. This sequence encodes CASSSGLAGAPAGQYF.

CDR3 nucleotides: TGTGCCAGCAGTTACAGACAGACTACCGGGGAGCTGTTTTTT. Translated: CASSYRQTTGELFF. V usage is TRBV6-5 and J usage is TRBJ2-2; possible D gene TRBD1, 5 bases. The CDR3 is 14 amino acids. Between the trimmed V and J ends, which lost 2 bases and 5 bases, there was a span of 9 bases. The germline V gene has CDR1 MNHEY and CDR2 SVGAGI.

This clonotype was seen ten or more times. V is TRBV18 and J is TRBJ2-7; no definite D call. Trimming removed 3 bases at V and 2 bases at J, with 14 bases between. CDR3 size: 15 residues. In germline, CDR1 is KGHSH, CDR2 LQKENI. CDR3 coding DNA: TGTGCCAGCTCACCGAACAGTCAAAGTACCTACGAGCAGTACTTC. As protein: CASSPNSQSTYEQYF.

In this sample, this clonotype turned up many times. J is TRBJ2-5 and V is TRBV20-1; D is ambiguous. Germline V gives CDR1 DFQATT, CDR2 SNEGSKA (reference sequence). Trimming left V 0 bases short and J 5 bases short, with 10 bases between. CDR3 length: 13 amino acids. The CDR3 loop is CSAREGTLETQYF. In DNA form, the CDR3 reads TGCAGTGCTAGAGAGGGAACTCTTGAGACCCAGTACTTC.

Ten or more counts support this clonotype. The chain combines TRBV18 with TRBJ2-3, with 7 bases fitting TRBD1. J gave up 2 bases and V 3 bases, and 8 bases lay outside the gene matches. Germline V gene data show CDR1 as KGHSH and CDR2 as LQKENI. There are 16 residues in the CDR3. The DNA for the CDR3 is TGTGCCAGCTCACCCCAGACGGACAGGAACACAGATACGCAGTATTTT. Encoded protein: CASSPQTDRNTDTQYF.

This clonotype has ten or more counts. The chain has TRBV30 and TRBJ1-2; 9 bases match TRBD1. There are 13 residues in the CDR3. Germline V gene sequence: CDR1 GTSNPN, CDR2 SVGIG (reference sequence). Trimming cost V 6 bases and J 4 bases; bases outside gene matches: 6. The CDR3 DNA is TGTGCCTGTGACAGGGGGGAGTCCTATGGCTACACCTTC. It translates to CACDRGESYGYTF.

A few counts support this clonotype. The rearrangement links TRBV13 to TRBJ2-3, with D uncertain. The ends were cut back, 5 bases at V and 5 bases at J, with 17 bases in the middle. The V gene's germline CDR1 is PRHDT and CDR2 FYEKMQ (reference sequence). The CDR3 loop spans 15 amino acids. CDR3: CASSLSVQEGDTQYF. CDR3 sequence (DNA): TGTGCCAGCAGCCTGTCGGTCCAGGAAGGAGATACGCAGTATTTT.

The rearrangement uses TRBV6-1 and TRBJ1-1, with D possibly being TRBD1 (5 bases). The germline CDR1 and CDR2 sequences are MNHNS and SASEGT. This CDR3 has 13 residues. Trimming stripped 8 bases from V and 9 bases from J, with 19 bases between. The CDR3 DNA reads as TGTGCCAGCTCCGGCCAAGGGGTGGTTAAAGCTTTCTTT. Translating gives CASSGQGVVKAFF.

The J gene is TRBJ2-7, the V gene TRBV6-2 or TRBV6-3; D is undetermined. There are 14 residues in the CDR3. Germline CDR1 reads MNHEY; CDR2 reads SVGEGT. Trimming left V 2 bases short and J 5 bases short, with 13 bases between. The CDR3, as DNA: TGTGCCAGCAGTTACCAGCCAGATGCCCACGAGCAGTACTTC. Its protein is CASSYQPDAHEQYF.

This clonotype was recorded only once. The chain has TRBV20-1 and TRBJ1-1; D call uncertain. The CDR3 consists of 13 residues. Trimming removed 7 bases from V and 2 bases from J, with 14 bases in between. Germline loops: CDR1 DFQATT, CDR2 SNEGSKA (reference sequence). The CDR3 DNA reads TGCAGTGGTTCCGGTCACAAAAACACTGAAGCTTTCTTT. Protein sequence: CSGSGHKNTEAFF.

This clonotype occurred many times. The V and J genes are TRBV12-3 or TRBV12-4 and TRBJ2-2; the D gene could be TRBD1 or TRBD2 (6 bases each). The CDR3 extends over 12 amino acids. V dropped 9 bases and J dropped 3 bases, with 8 bases sitting between them. The CDR3 sequence: CARRGDTGELFF. The DNA for the CDR3 is TGTGCCAGGAGGGGGGACACCGGGGAGCTGTTTTTT.

This clonotype was detected ten times or more. V and J are TRBV25-1 and TRBJ2-5; 12 bases match TRBD2. The CDR3 contains 15 residues. The V gene end was trimmed by 4 bases and the J gene end by 1 base; junction bases not matched to a gene: 1. Germline V gene lookup returns CDR1 MGHDK and CDR2 SYGVNS. CDR3 sequence: CASSGGLAGQETQYF. CDR3 nucleotide sequence: TGTGCCAGCAGTGGGGGACTAGCGGGCCAAGAGACCCAGTACTTC.

This chain uses TRBV29-1 with TRBJ2-7, with D perhaps matching TRBD2 (6 bases). CDR3 length: 12 residues. Germline values: CDR1 SQVTM, CDR2 ANQGSEA. V was cut by 5 bases and J by 4 bases, with 12 bases left in between. CDR3 nucleotides: TGCAGCGTTCGCGTGGAGGGGTACGAGCAGTACTTC. Its protein is CSVRVEGYEQYF.

This clonotype was seen repeatedly, ten times or more. V is TRBV20-1 and J is TRBJ2-7; tentatively, D is TRBD2 (6 bases). CDR1 and CDR2 (germline): DFQATT, SNEGSKA (reference sequence). The germline V and J ends were trimmed by 0 bases and 5 bases, with 14 bases remaining between them. This CDR3 has 14 amino acids. The CDR3 loop reads CSARDPYGTDEQYF. The CDR3, as DNA: TGCAGTGCTAGAGATCCCTACGGGACTGACGAGCAGTACTTC.

This clonotype has ten or more counts. The V gene is TRBV4-1, the J gene TRBJ1-2; no firm D call. The CDR3 is 13 residues long. Trimming left V 0 bases short and J 7 bases short, with 9 bases between. Germline CDR1 is MGHRA and CDR2 is YSYEKL. Written as DNA, the CDR3 is TGCGCCAGCAGCCAAGAGAAGAGTGCTGGCTACACCTTC. Translation: CASSQEKSAGYTF.

Ten or more counts support this clonotype. The chain couples TRBV10-3 to TRBJ2-5; perhaps D is TRBD1 or TRBD2 (5 bases each). The CDR3 covers 15 residues. Per the germline V gene, CDR1 is ENHRY and CDR2 is SYGVKD. Trimming took 0 bases from V and 5 from J, leaving 13 bases between them. CDR3 loop: CAISESRGFLETQYF. The CDR3 DNA follows: TGTGCCATCAGTGAGTCGAGGGGATTTTTGGAGACCCAGTACTTC.

This clonotype showed up many times. The chain links TRBV20-1 to TRBJ1-1; D is unclear. The V and J ends lost 6 bases and 4 bases respectively, with 12 bases between them. Per the germline V gene, CDR1 is DFQATT and CDR2 is SNEGSKA (reference sequence). The length of the CDR3 is 12 residues. CDR3 protein: CSAKAGGTEAFF. The CDR3 region has the DNA TGCAGTGCAAAAGCAGGTGGCACTGAAGCTTTCTTT.

This clonotype was seen at least ten times. The chain has TRBV5-1 and TRBJ1-1; D is unresolved. The germline V and J ends were trimmed by 0 bases and 2 bases, with 11 bases remaining between them. Germline lookup yields CDR1 SGHRS and CDR2 YFSETQ. The CDR3 totals 15 residues. This CDR3 is CASSLASAGNTEAFF. CDR3 nucleotides: TGCGCCAGCAGCTTGGCTTCCGCAGGCAACACTGAAGCTTTCTTT.

The V call is TRBV6-1, the J call TRBJ2-7, with 11 bases that match TRBD2. CDR3 size: 16 residues. The germline CDR1 and CDR2 sequences are MNHNS and SASEGT. Trimming removed 6 bases from V and 0 bases from J; junction bases left unmatched: 7. CDR3 protein: CASRKGLAARSYEQYF. Here the CDR3 DNA reads TGTGCCAGCAGGAAGGGACTAGCGGCCCGCTCCTACGAGCAGTACTTC.

The chain is built from TRBV20-1 and TRBJ1-2; weak D call: TRBD1 (6 bases). V lost 6 bases to trimming and J lost 8 bases, with 16 bases between them. In germline, CDR1 is DFQATT, CDR2 SNEGSKA (reference sequence). The CDR3 has 12 residues. CDR3 bases: TGCAGTGCACCTCGGACAGCCTTGGGCTACACCTTC. It codes for CSAPRTALGYTF.

In this sample, this clonotype is medium-sized (0.01 to 0.1%). The rearrangement links TRBV20-1 to TRBJ1-1, with D uncertain. CDR3 length: 16 amino acids. Germline V gene data show CDR1 as DFQATT and CDR2 as SNEGSKA (reference sequence). Trimming stripped 5 bases from V and 1 base from J, with 20 bases between. The DNA for the CDR3 is TGCAGTGCTGATCGGGCTTCTACAACGCCGAACACTGAAGCTTTCTTT. Translated: CSADRASTTPNTEAFF.